This TCR beta chain originates from a study of T cell responses to AZD1222 COVID-19 vaccine (dated by TCRdb to the early 2020s). A note on the overall study: A total of 233 trial participants underwent TCR sequencing, of whom about 210 had received two doses of AZD1222 and 26 had received two doses of the MenACWY control vaccine. Enrollment into the trials was organized by age into subgroups of 18-55, 56-69 and 70-plus years, and those subgroups contained approximately 150, 30 and 60 TCR-sequenced participants, respectively. Broad study findings and their caveats: The vaccine-associated CD4 TCRs covered the entire spike protein, and the dominant responses fell in regions 160-218 and 743-854. The 56-69-year group was small, and its depth increase did not reach significance, likely because of low power. Nearly half of unique spike-specific TCRs reportedly recognized epitopes outside regions mutated in the B.1.351 and B.1.1.7 variants. Participants were mostly white British, with more females than males. The authors suggested clonal diversity may have been underestimated. Conclusions about previously exposed vaccinees were limited because only six AZD1222 recipients were SARS-CoV-2 seropositive at baseline. No day 14 peak-response samples were available, so repertoires were characterized only after the peak T cell response. Spike-specific TCR breadth and depth rose significantly after two AZD1222 doses compared with day 0 and with MenACWY recipients.

The time point label, read with the paper, signifies: about 28 days (+/-7) after the second vaccine dose. AZD1222 recipients given second doses at about 4 weeks or at about 12 weeks were pooled, since spike-specific TCR depth and breadth were not found to differ between the two schedules. Vaccinee samples came from UK trials COV001 and COV002, including a single-blind randomized controlled phase 2/3 trial of AZD1222 (ChAdOx1 nCoV-19) in healthy adults. For TCRbeta chain sequencing, PBMC samples from trial participants were taken at day 0 and at day 28 after the second dose. To note about this clone: There is no known antigen for this receptor. Nothing much larger sits one base from this clone, and base qualities are not available.

The CDR3 regions of human TCRbeta chains were analyzed by immunosequencing. Processing in the source paper ran as follows. TCRs in the repertoires were compared against a reference library of SARS-CoV-2-specific TCRs that had been generated with the MIRA antigen-specificity platform. Breadth meant the fraction of unique TCRs that were SARS-CoV-2-associated, whereas depth meant the fraction of total T cells that were SARS-CoV-2-associated. Using the MIRA data, each spike-specific TCR was assigned both to the spike region to which the TCR was reactive and to a CD4 or CD8 class. Log10-transformed breadth and depth values were compared by one-way ANOVA with Sidak's multiple comparisons tests. Sourced from immuneACCESS, this table was stored by TCRdb with only in-frame sequences that have V and J called. A share of the clones is absent; for the studies checked, an unresolved V gene accounts for under half, and the remainder has no known explanation. V and J calls and clone size are those listed in that table; D and trimming were worked out from the DNA. Across this sample there are some 180,000 clones, with 94% seen only once. Roughly 1.7% of the sample is held by the ten biggest clonotypes.

For CDR1 and CDR2, the germline V gene lists LGHNT and FRNRAP. V was cut back by 1 base and J by 1 base, leaving a gap of 14 bases between them. The CDR3 runs 17 residues from the cysteine to the phenylalanine. The retained sequence is limited to the CDR3, 51 bases, with the frame set at the first base. This specimen was peripheral blood, taken 28 days after the second AZD1222 dose. The sequence derives from an adult who received the AZD1222 COVID-19 vaccine. Recombination linked TRBV12-5 to TRBJ2-4, and TRBD2 may be the D gene, going by 6 matching bases. The bases are TGTGCTAGTGGTTTGGGACAATCGGGACTCGCCAAAAACATTCAGTACTTC. This encodes CASGLGQSGLAKNIQYF.